The clone carrying this T cell receptor beta chain was seen a single time. Its antigen is as yet unknown. This CDR3 region has 16 residues. The V gene's germline CDR1 is SGHNT and CDR2 YYREEE (reference sequence). The V end lost 3 bases, the J end lost 0 bases, and 16 bases lay between the germline ends. The study drew the donors from its roughly 130-subject validation cohort, separate from the roughly 700-subject first cohort. The record originates from a study of cytomegalovirus exposure and HLA in healthy donors. Study at large: The same platform used for the 666 first-cohort repertoires was also used for the 100 to 150 validation repertoires, as a later analysis reported. The study, taken as a whole, reports: The classifier reportedly diagnosed cytomegalovirus status with high specificity and sensitivity. The study flagged some 170 TCR beta chains as cytomegalovirus-associated.

The repertoire was sequenced with immunoSEQ multiplex PCR; TCRdb's copy has only in-frame clones and lacks some. The table shows roughly 270,000 clones, with around 87% occurring only once. The chain recombines TRBV5-4 with TRBJ2-7; maybe TRBD2 (6 bases). The source is a woman younger than 35 in good health and CMV-seronegative. The sample consisted of PBMCs. CDR3 coding DNA: TGTGCCAGCAGCTACCTGGCGGGACCTTTCTCCTACGAGCAGTACTTC. Protein: CASSYLAGPFSYEQYF.